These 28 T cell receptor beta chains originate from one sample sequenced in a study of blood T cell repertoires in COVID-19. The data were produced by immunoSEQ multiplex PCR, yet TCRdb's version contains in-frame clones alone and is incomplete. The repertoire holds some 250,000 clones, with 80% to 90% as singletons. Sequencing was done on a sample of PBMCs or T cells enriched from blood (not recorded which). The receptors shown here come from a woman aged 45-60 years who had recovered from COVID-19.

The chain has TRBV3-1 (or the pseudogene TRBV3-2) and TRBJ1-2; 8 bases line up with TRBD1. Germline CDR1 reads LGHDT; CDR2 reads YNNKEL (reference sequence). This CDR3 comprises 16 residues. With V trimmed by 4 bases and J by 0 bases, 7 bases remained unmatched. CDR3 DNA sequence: TGTGCCAGCAGCCTCCAGGGGGCCGGCGCTAACTATGGCTACACCTTC. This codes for CASSLQGAGANYGYTF.

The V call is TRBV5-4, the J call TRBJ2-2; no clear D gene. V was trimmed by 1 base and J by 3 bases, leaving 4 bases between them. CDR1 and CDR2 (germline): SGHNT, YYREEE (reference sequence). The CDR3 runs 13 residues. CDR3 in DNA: TGTGCCAGCAGCTTGCTCGACACCGGGGAGCTGTTTTTT. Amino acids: CASSLLDTGELFF.

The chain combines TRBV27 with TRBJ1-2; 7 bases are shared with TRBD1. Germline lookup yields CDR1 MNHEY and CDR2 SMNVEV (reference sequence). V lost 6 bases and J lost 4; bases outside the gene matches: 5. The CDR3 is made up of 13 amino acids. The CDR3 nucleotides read TGTGCCAGCAGCTACCGACAGGGCTATGGCTACACCTTC. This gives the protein CASSYRQGYGYTF.

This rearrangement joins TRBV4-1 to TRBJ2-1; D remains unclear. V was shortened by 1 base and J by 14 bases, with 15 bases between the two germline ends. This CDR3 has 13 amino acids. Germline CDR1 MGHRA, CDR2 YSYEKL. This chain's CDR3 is CASSQVMGGGKFF. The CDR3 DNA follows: TGCGCCAGCAGCCAAGTGATGGGTGGCGGCAAGTTCTTC.

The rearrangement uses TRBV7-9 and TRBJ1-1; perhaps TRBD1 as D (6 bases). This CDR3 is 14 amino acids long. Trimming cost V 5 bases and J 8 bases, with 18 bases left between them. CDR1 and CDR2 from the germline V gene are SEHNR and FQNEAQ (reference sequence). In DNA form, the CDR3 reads TGTGCCAGCAGCCCTCGGGGATCAGGGGTGGAAGCTTTCTTT. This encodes CASSPRGSGVEAFF.

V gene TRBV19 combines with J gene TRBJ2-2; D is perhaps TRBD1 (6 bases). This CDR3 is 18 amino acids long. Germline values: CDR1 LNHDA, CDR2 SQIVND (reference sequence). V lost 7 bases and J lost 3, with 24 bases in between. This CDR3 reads CASNPPTGTPVYTGELFF. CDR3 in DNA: TGTGCCAGTAACCCCCCAACCGGGACACCAGTATACACCGGGGAGCTGTTTTTT.

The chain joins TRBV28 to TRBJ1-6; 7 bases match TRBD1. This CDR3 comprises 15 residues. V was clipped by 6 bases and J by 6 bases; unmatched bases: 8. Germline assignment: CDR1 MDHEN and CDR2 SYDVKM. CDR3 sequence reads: CASSPQGVGNSPLHF. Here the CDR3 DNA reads TGTGCCAGCAGCCCCCAGGGGGTCGGTAATTCACCCCTCCACTTT. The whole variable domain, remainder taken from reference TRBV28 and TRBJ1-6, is DVKVTQSSRYLVKRTGEKVFLECVQDMDHENMFWYRQDPGLGLRLIYFSYDVKMKEKGDIPEGYSVSREKKERFSLILESASTNQTSMYLCASSPQGVGNSPLHFGNGTRLTVT.

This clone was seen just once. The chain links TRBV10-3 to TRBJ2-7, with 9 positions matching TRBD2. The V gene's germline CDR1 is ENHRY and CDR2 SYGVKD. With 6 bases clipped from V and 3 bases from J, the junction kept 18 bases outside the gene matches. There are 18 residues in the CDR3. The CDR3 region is CAISPAGAGGSSYYEQYF. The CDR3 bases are TGTGCCATCAGCCCCGCCGGGGCGGGAGGGTCTTCCTACTACGAGCAGTACTTC.

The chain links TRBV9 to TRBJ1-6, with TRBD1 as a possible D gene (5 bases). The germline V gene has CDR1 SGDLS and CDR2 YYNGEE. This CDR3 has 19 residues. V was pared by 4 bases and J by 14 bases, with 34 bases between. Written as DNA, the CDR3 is TGTGCCAGCAGCCCGTTCGGGGGACTTCGACTTAATTCCGAAGGGACCCTCCACTTT. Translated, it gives CASSPFGGLRLNSEGTLHF.

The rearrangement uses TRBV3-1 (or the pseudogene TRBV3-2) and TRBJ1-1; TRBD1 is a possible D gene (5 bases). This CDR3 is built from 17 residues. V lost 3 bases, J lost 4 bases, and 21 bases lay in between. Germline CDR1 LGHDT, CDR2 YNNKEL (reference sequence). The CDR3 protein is CASSQIPGLMASTEAFF. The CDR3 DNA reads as TGTGCCAGCAGCCAGATACCGGGACTCATGGCGAGCACTGAAGCTTTCTTT.

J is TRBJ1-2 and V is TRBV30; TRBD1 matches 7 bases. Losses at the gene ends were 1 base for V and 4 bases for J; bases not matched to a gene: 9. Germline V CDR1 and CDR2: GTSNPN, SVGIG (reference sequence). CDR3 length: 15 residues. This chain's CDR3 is CAWSDRRRGVYGYTF. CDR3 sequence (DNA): TGTGCCTGGAGTGACCGGCGCAGGGGGGTCTATGGCTACACCTTC.

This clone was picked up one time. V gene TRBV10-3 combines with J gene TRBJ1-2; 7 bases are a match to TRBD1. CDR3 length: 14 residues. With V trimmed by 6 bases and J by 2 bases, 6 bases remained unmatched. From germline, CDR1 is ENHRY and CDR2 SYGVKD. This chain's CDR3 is CAIRTGQENYGYTF. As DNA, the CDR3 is TGTGCCATCAGGACCGGACAGGAGAACTATGGCTACACCTTC.

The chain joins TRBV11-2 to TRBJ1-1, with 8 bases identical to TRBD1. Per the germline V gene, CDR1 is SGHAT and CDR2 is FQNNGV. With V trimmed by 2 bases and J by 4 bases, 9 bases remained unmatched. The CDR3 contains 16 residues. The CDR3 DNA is TGTGCCAGCAGCTTAAGATCCCCACAGGGGGGCACTGAAGCTTTCTTT. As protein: CASSLRSPQGGTEAFF.

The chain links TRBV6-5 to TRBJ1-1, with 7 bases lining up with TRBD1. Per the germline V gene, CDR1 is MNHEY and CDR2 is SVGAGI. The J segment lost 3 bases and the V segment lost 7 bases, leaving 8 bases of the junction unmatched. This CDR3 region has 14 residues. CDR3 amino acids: CASNLQGMHTEAFF. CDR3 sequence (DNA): TGTGCCAGCAACCTACAGGGGATGCACACTGAAGCTTTCTTT.

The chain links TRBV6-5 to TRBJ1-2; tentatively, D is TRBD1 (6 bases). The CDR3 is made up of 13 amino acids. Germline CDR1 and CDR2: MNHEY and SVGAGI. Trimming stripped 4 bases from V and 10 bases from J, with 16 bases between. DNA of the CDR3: TGTGCCAGCAGTTCCGGGACAAGGGGCTTCTACACCTTC. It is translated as CASSSGTRGFYTF.

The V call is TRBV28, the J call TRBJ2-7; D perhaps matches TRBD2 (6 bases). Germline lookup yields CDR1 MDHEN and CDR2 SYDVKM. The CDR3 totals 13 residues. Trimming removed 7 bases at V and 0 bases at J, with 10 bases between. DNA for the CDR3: TGTGCCAGCATCCAAGCGGGCTCCTACGAGCAGTACTTC. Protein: CASIQAGSYEQYF.

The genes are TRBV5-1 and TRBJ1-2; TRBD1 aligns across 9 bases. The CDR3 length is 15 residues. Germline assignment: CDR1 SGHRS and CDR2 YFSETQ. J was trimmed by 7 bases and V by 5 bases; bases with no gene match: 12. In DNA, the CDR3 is TGCGCCAGCAGTCCGACGTCGGGACAGGGACCTGGCTACACCTTC. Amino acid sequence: CASSPTSGQGPGYTF.

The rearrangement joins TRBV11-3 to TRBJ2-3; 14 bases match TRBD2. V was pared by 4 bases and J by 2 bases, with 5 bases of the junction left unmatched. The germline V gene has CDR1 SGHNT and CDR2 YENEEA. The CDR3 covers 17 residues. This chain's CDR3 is CASSSKTSGRATDTQYF. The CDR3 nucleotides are TGTGCCAGCAGCTCAAAGACTAGCGGGAGGGCCACAGATACGCAGTATTTT. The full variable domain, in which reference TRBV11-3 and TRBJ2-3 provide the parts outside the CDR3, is EAGVVQSPRYKIIEKKQPVAFWCNPISGHNTLYWYLQNLGQGPELLIRYENEEAVDDSQLPKDRFSAERLKGVDSTLKIQPAELGDSAVYLCASSSKTSGRATDTQYFGPGTRLTVL.

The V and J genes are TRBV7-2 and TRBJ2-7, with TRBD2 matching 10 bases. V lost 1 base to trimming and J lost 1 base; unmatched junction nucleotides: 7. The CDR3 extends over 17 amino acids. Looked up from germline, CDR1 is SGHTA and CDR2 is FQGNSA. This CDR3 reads CASSLGTLAGYSYEQYF. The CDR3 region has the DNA TGTGCCAGCAGCTTAGGCACACTAGCGGGATATTCCTACGAGCAGTACTTC.

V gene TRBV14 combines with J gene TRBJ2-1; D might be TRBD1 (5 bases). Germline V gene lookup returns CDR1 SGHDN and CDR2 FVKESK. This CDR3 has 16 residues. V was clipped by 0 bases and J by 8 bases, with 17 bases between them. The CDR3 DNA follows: TGTGCCAGCAGCCAAGAATGGGTGTCAGGGTTGGATGAGCAGTTCTTC. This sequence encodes CASSQEWVSGLDEQFF.

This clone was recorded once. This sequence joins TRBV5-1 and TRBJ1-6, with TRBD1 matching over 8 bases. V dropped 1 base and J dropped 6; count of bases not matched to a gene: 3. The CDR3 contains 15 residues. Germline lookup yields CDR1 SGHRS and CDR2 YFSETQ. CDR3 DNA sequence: TGCGCCAGCAGCTTGTCAGGGGGCGTTAATTCACCCCTCCACTTT. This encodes CASSLSGGVNSPLHF.

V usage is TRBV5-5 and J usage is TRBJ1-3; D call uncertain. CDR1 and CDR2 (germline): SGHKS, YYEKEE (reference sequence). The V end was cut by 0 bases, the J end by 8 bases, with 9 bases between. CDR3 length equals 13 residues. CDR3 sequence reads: CASSLEDTHTIYF. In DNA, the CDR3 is TGTGCCAGCAGCTTGGAAGACACTCACACCATATATTTT. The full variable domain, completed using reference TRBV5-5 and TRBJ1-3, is DAGVTQSPTHLIKTRGQQVTLRCSPISGHKSVSWYQQVLGQGPQFIFQYYEKEERGRGNFPDRFSARQFPNYSSELNVNALLLGDSALYLCASSLEDTHTIYFGEGSWLTVV.

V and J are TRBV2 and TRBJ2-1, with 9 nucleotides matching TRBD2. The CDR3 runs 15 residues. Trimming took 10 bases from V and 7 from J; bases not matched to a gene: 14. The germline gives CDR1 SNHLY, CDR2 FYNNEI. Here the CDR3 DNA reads TGTGCCACCAGCAGAGATAGCGGGAGTCTAAATGAGCAGTTCTTC. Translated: CATSRDSGSLNEQFF. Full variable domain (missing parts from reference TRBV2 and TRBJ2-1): EPEVTQTPSHQVTQMGQEVILRCVPISNHLYFYWYRQILGQKVEFLVSFYNNEISEKSEIFDDQFSVERPDGSNFTLKIRSTKLEDSAMYFCATSRDSGSLNEQFFGPGTRLTVL.

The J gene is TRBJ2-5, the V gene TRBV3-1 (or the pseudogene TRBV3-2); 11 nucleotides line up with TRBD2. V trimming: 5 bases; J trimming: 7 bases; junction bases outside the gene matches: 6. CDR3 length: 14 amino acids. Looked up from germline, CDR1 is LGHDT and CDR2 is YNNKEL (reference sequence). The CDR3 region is CASSGGTSGGTQYF. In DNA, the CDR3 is TGTGCCAGCAGCGGAGGGACTAGCGGTGGGACCCAGTACTTC.

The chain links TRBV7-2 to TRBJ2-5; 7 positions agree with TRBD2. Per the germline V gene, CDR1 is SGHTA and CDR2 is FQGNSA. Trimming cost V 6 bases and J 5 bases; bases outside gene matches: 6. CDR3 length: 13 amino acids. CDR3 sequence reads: CASSTSVMETQYF. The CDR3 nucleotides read TGTGCCAGCAGTACTAGCGTTATGGAGACCCAGTACTTC.

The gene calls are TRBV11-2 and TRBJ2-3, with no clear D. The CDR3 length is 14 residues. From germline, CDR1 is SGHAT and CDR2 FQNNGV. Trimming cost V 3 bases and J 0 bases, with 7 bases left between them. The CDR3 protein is CASSLSRSTDTQYF. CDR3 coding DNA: TGTGCCAGCAGCTTGAGTAGAAGCACAGATACGCAGTATTTT.

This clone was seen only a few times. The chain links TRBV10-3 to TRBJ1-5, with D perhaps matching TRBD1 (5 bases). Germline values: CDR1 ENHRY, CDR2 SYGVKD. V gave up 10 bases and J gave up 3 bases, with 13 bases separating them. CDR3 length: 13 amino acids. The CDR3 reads CATTDSYNQPQHF. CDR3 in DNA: TGTGCCACCACCGACAGCTACAATCAGCCCCAGCATTTT.

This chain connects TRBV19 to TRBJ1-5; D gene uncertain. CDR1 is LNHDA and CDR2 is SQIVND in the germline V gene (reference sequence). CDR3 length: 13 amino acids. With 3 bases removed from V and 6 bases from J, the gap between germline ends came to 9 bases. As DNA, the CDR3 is TGTGCCAGTAGTATGTGGGGAGCTCAGCCCCAGCATTTT. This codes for CASSMWGAQPQHF.